These 28 T cell receptor beta chains were all obtained from the same sample, sequenced in a study of blood T cells in healthy people across ages. The second PCR ran roughly 7 to 11 cycles with a sample-barcoded 5' primer and J-beta primers. TCRdb processed the 5' RACE reads anew with MiXCR; each CDR3 protein has one entry. This table holds about 770,000 distinct CDR3 sequences, around 45% found once. Specimen: blood. These receptors came from a man aged 55 to 70 in good health.

The gene calls are TRBV6-2 or TRBV6-3 and TRBJ2-5; perhaps TRBD2 as D (7 bases). Trimming shortened V by 7 bases and J by 9 bases, and 15 bases separated the two germline ends. The germline gives CDR1 MNHEY, CDR2 SVGEGT. The CDR3 is made up of 12 amino acids. CDR3 loop: CASTGTGRAQYF. DNA for the CDR3: TGTGCCAGCACGGGAACAGGGAGGGCCCAGTACTTC.

This clonotype was recorded at least ten times. The V gene is TRBV11-2, the J gene TRBJ2-1; no clear D. From germline, CDR1 is SGHAT and CDR2 FQNNGV. The V and J ends lost 1 base and 0 bases respectively, with 10 bases between them. The CDR3 is 16 residues long. CDR3 amino acids: CASSLAGQSSYNEQFF. CDR3 DNA sequence: TGTGCCAGCAGCTTAGCCGGTCAAAGCTCCTACAATGAGCAGTTCTTC.

The rearrangement links TRBV12-3 or TRBV12-4 to TRBJ1-2, with 9 bases fitting TRBD1. J lost 7 bases, V lost 3 bases, and 9 bases had no gene match. CDR3 length: 15 amino acids. CDR3 loop: CASSLTGGTNTGYTF. The CDR3 DNA sequence: TGTGCCAGCAGTTTGACAGGGGGTACCAATACTGGCTACACCTTC.

V usage is TRBV7-2 and J usage is TRBJ1-6; no reliable D call. This CDR3 spans 15 amino acids. Deletions cut 5 bases from V and 10 bases from J, with 18 bases between. Germline CDR1 reads SGHTA; CDR2 reads FQGNSA. Here the CDR3 reads CASSPWNPEESPLHF. CDR3 nucleotides: TGTGCCAGCAGCCCCTGGAACCCGGAGGAGTCACCCCTCCACTTT.

This clonotype was seen more than once but under ten times. The rearrangement joins TRBV7-9 to TRBJ2-1; maybe TRBD2 (5 bases). Germline V gene sequence: CDR1 SEHNR, CDR2 FQNEAQ (reference sequence). Trimming stripped 5 bases from V and 1 base from J, with 12 bases between. This CDR3 has 15 amino acids. The CDR3 loop is CASSQAGGSYNEQFF. CDR3 sequence (DNA): TGTGCCAGCAGCCAGGCGGGTGGTTCCTACAATGAGCAGTTCTTC.

This clonotype turned up a few times. The J gene is TRBJ2-3, the V gene TRBV20-1; D remains unclear. V dropped 6 bases and J dropped 0 bases, with 10 bases sitting between them. This CDR3 region has 13 residues. The germline CDR1 and CDR2 sequences are DFQATT and SNEGSKA (reference sequence). DNA of the CDR3: TGCAGTGCCGTGGGCGGTAGCACAGATACGCAGTATTTT. Its translation: CSAVGGSTDTQYF.

V and J are TRBV5-1 and TRBJ1-1; D remains ambiguous. This CDR3 comprises 16 residues. The V gene lost 0 bases and the J gene lost 1 base, with 13 bases spanning the gap. Germline V CDR1 and CDR2: SGHRS, YFSETQ. Here the CDR3 DNA reads TGCGCCAGCAGCTTGGGAATGGGAAAAGGGAACACTGAAGCTTTCTTT. Translating it yields CASSLGMGKGNTEAFF.

The sample holds a few counts of this clonotype. The chain joins TRBV20-1 to TRBJ2-5, with TRBD2 matching 9 bases. This CDR3 is built from 14 residues. The junction had 6 bases not matched to a gene; V was cut back by 0 bases and J by 7 bases. Germline V gives CDR1 DFQATT, CDR2 SNEGSKA (reference sequence). CDR3 nucleotide sequence: TGCAGTGCTAGAGATAGCGGGGGCGCCGGGACCCAGTACTTC. Its protein is CSARDSGGAGTQYF.

There are a few counts of this clonotype. V usage is TRBV29-1 and J usage is TRBJ1-4, with TRBD1 identical over 10 bases. Per the germline V gene, CDR1 is SQVTM and CDR2 is ANQGSEA. This CDR3 spans 13 amino acids. V dropped 5 bases and J dropped 8; count of bases not matched to a gene: 5. CDR3 nucleotides: TGCAGCGTTAGGACAGGGGGGCAGGAAAAACTGTTTTTT. Translating it yields CSVRTGGQEKLFF. The full variable domain, rest sourced from reference TRBV29-1 and TRBJ1-4, is SAVISQKPSRDICQRGTSLTIQCQVDSQVTMMFWYRQQPGQSLTLIATANQGSEATYESGFVIDKFPISRPNLTFSTLTVSNMSPEDSSIYLCSVRTGGQEKLFFGSGTQLSVL.

The genes are TRBV20-1 and TRBJ2-1; weak D call: TRBD2 (7 bases). CDR3 length: 16 amino acids. Trimming shortened V by 1 base and J by 8 bases, and 21 bases separated the two germline ends. Germline CDR1 DFQATT, CDR2 SNEGSKA (reference sequence). The CDR3 coding sequence is TGCAGTGCTAGAGGCCCCCGAAGGGGGGGTTTCGATGAGCAGTTCTTC. Translation: CSARGPRRGGFDEQFF.

This chain joins TRBV7-2 and TRBJ2-3; D is ambiguous. Germline V gene lookup returns CDR1 SGHTA and CDR2 FQGNSA. V lost 3 bases and J 2 bases, leaving 12 bases between the germline ends. The CDR3 loop spans 15 amino acids. The CDR3 region is CASSFYYLTTDTQYF. The CDR3 nucleotides read TGTGCCAGCAGCTTCTACTACCTTACCACAGATACGCAGTATTTT. Looking up the rest from reference TRBV7-2 and TRBJ2-3 gives the full variable domain: GAGVSQSPSNKVTEKGKDVELRCDPISGHTALYWYRQSLGQGLEFLIYFQGNSAPDKSGLPSDRFSAERTGGSVSTLTIQRTQQEDSAVYLCASSFYYLTTDTQYFGPGTRLTVL.

This chain links TRBV5-1 with TRBJ1-1; D perhaps matches TRBD1 (5 bases). The CDR3 has 16 amino acids. Germline V gene data show CDR1 as SGHRS and CDR2 as YFSETQ. Trimming left V 2 bases short and J 0 bases short, with 14 bases between. CDR3 bases: TGCGCCAGCAGCTTTGCGGCAGGGACCCTGAACACTGAAGCTTTCTTT. It specifies CASSFAAGTLNTEAFF.

The chain employs TRBV6-1 and TRBJ2-3; 10 bases line up with TRBD2. V shed 3 bases and J 1 base; nucleotides not matched to a gene: 1. Germline assignment: CDR1 MNHNS and CDR2 SASEGT. The length of the CDR3 is 15 residues. CDR3 residues: CASSDLAGGTDTQYF. As DNA, the CDR3 is TGTGCCAGCAGTGATCTAGCGGGGGGCACAGATACGCAGTATTTT.

The gene calls are TRBV6-2 or TRBV6-3 and TRBJ2-7, with D unresolved. Trimming pared 5 bases from V and 4 bases from J, leaving 9 bases between. Germline CDR1 MNHEY, CDR2 SVGEGT. The CDR3 covers 12 residues. CDR3 coding DNA: TGTGCCAGCAGTGCGACAAATTACGAGCAGTACTTC. It is translated as CASSATNYEQYF.

This rearrangement joins TRBV6-6 to TRBJ2-5; the D call may be TRBD1 or TRBD2 (6 bases each). With the DNA end fitting TRBJ2-7 better, the J assignment may be wrong. Per the germline V gene, CDR1 is MNHNY and CDR2 is SVGAGI (reference sequence). There are 14 residues in the CDR3. Here the CDR3 reads CASSFPGATYEQYF. In nucleotides, the CDR3 is TGTGCCAGCAGTTTCCCGGGGGCAACGTACGAGCAGTACTTC.

A few counts support this clonotype. The chain joins TRBV4-1 to TRBJ1-5; D unclear. This CDR3 region has 13 residues. Germline-derived CDR1 and CDR2 are MGHRA and YSYEKL. The germline V and J ends were trimmed by 0 bases and 4 bases, with 4 bases remaining between them. Here the CDR3 DNA reads TGCGCCAGCAGCCAAGAGAGGAATCAGCCCCAGCATTTT. This gives the protein CASSQERNQPQHF.

The chain combines TRBV5-5 with TRBJ1-1; D not resolved. In germline, CDR1 is SGHKS, CDR2 YYEKEE (reference sequence). Trimming removed 0 bases at V and 4 bases at J, with 10 bases between. This CDR3 is 14 amino acids long. CDR3 in DNA: TGTGCCAGCAGCTTGGAGGTACGCGGCACTGAAGCTTTCTTT. Its translation is CASSLEVRGTEAFF.

The V call is TRBV4-1, the J call TRBJ2-1; 7 bases match TRBD1. V lost 2 bases to trimming and J lost 6 bases; unmatched junction nucleotides: 13. Per the germline V gene, CDR1 is MGHRA and CDR2 is YSYEKL. The CDR3 is 17 residues long. CDR3 nucleotides: TGCGCCAGCAGCCAAAAAGGGGGACAAGGGGGCCGCAATGAGCAGTTCTTC. This encodes CASSQKGGQGGRNEQFF.

This clonotype was detected a few times. The chain recombines TRBV12-3 or TRBV12-4 with TRBJ1-2; the match to TRBD1 covers 8 bases. The CDR3 sequence is 16 residues long. After removal of 10 bases from V and 3 bases from J, the junction contained 16 bases not matched to a gene. CDR3 sequence: CATGPVQGQDYYGYTF. CDR3 bases: TGTGCCACTGGCCCCGTCCAGGGACAGGATTACTATGGCTACACCTTC.

V and J are TRBV12-3 or TRBV12-4 and TRBJ2-3, with D hard to call. The CDR3 is 14 amino acids. V lost 6 bases and J 6 bases, leaving 16 bases between the germline ends. CDR3 residues: CASSLDTTGDTQYF. The CDR3 nucleotides read TGTGCCAGCAGCCTAGACACGACCGGGGATACGCAGTATTTT.

CDR3 amino acids: CAWQGGYNEQFF. CDR3 DNA sequence: TGTGCCTGGCAGGGGGGGTACAATGAGCAGTTCTTC. This chain joins TRBV30 and TRBJ2-1; D possibly uses TRBD1 or TRBD2 (7 bases each). V gave up 5 bases and J gave up 4 bases, with 9 bases separating them. Looked up from germline, CDR1 is GTSNPN and CDR2 is SVGIG (reference sequence). The CDR3 is made up of 12 amino acids.

V and J are TRBV9 and TRBJ2-1; D might be TRBD1 (6 bases). From germline, CDR1 is SGDLS and CDR2 YYNGEE. V was trimmed by 4 bases and J by 3 bases, leaving 17 bases between them. The CDR3 extends over 16 amino acids. This chain's CDR3 is CASSPRGSQVYNEQFF. In DNA form, the CDR3 reads TGTGCCAGCAGCCCTAGGGGGTCCCAGGTCTACAATGAGCAGTTCTTC.

J is TRBJ1-2 and V is TRBV2, with D unclear. Trimming cost V 2 bases and J 8 bases, with 12 bases left between them. CDR1 SNHLY and CDR2 FYNNEI come from the germline V gene. The CDR3 runs 13 residues. CDR3 DNA: TGTGCCAGCAGTGAATCTTGGAGAGACGGCTACACCTTC. Translating gives CASSESWRDGYTF. Full variable domain (rest looked up from reference TRBV2 and TRBJ1-2): EPEVTQTPSHQVTQMGQEVILRCVPISNHLYFYWYRQILGQKVEFLVSFYNNEISEKSEIFDDQFSVERPDGSNFTLKIRSTKLEDSAMYFCASSESWRDGYTFGSGTRLTVV.

V gene TRBV9 combines with J gene TRBJ1-1; D remains ambiguous. The CDR3 extends over 14 amino acids. The V gene lost 6 bases and the J gene lost 4 bases, with 16 bases spanning the gap. Germline-derived CDR1 and CDR2 are SGDLS and YYNGEE. In DNA, the CDR3 is TGTGCCAGCACCCCTTCGGATATTAGCACTGAAGCTTTCTTT. The encoded protein is CASTPSDISTEAFF.

This clonotype was observed a few times. CDR3 nucleotides: TGTGCCAGCAGCTTAGCGGGGGGTTTTGACAATGAGCAGTTCTTC. It translates to CASSLAGGFDNEQFF. This chain connects TRBV5-6 to TRBJ2-1, with 9 nucleotides matching TRBD2. Germline CDR1 SGHDT, CDR2 YYEEEE. CDR3 size: 15 residues. V lost 2 bases and J lost 5; bases outside the gene matches: 5.

In this sample, this clonotype turned up once. In nucleotides, the CDR3 is TGTGCCAGCAGTGCCCTCCCGGGACAGAAACTCCTAGAGCAGTACTTC. This codes for CASSALPGQKLLEQYF. The chain carries TRBV6-1 and TRBJ2-7; 7 positions agree with TRBD1. Germline CDR1 reads MNHNS; CDR2 reads SASEGT. V lost 4 bases to trimming and J lost 7 bases; unmatched junction nucleotides: 16. The CDR3 spans 16 residues.

The V gene is TRBV6-2 or TRBV6-3, the J gene TRBJ2-7; TRBD2 might be the D (5 bases). Germline V gives CDR1 MNHEY, CDR2 SVGEGT. This CDR3 contains 16 residues. Trimming left V 8 bases short and J 0 bases short, with 20 bases between. CDR3 bases: TGTGCCAGCGGTAGTCGACCCACGAGGGTCTCCTACGAGCAGTACTTC. This gives the protein CASGSRPTRVSYEQYF.

This clonotype appeared a few times. CDR3 in amino acids: CASRSIRDETQYF. In DNA, the CDR3 is TGTGCCAGCAGGTCAATAAGGGATGAGACCCAGTACTTC. The chain is built from TRBV6-1 and TRBJ2-7; no clear D gene. The end of the DNA is better explained by TRBJ2-5, so the J call may be wrong. The CDR3 totals 13 residues. The germline CDR1 and CDR2 sequences are MNHNS and SASEGT.